One and the same sample provided the 22 T cell receptor beta chains below, sequenced in a study of Graves' ophthalmopathy and Graves' hyperthyroidism. CDR3 regions of TCR beta were amplified from RNA transcripts. RT-PCR with HTBI primers came first, then second-round multiplex PCR. TCRdb re-called the multiplex PCR reads with MiXCR, one entry per CDR3 protein. The profile shows about 180,000 distinct CDR3 sequences, over 35% of them singletons. Sequencing was carried out using peripheral blood. Receptors were obtained from a woman between 35 and 50 years old with Graves' ophthalmopathy.

This clonotype was seen at least ten times. V is TRBV27 and J is TRBJ2-5; D is undetermined. The CDR3 contains 16 residues. The germline V gene has CDR1 MNHEY and CDR2 SMNVEV (reference sequence). V lost 4 bases, J lost 4 bases, and 19 bases lay in between. The CDR3 DNA sequence: TGTGCCAGCAGTTCCCTATCTCGTACCCGAGGAGAGACCCAGTACTTC. It translates to CASSSLSRTRGETQYF.

This clonotype was seen a handful of times. The rearrangement uses TRBV2 and TRBJ2-5; D uncertain. The CDR3 covers 15 residues. Deletions cut 7 bases from V and 1 base from J, with 16 bases between. Per the germline V gene, CDR1 is SNHLY and CDR2 is FYNNEI. The CDR3 is CASKMWAGLQETQYF. In DNA form, the CDR3 reads TGTGCCAGCAAAATGTGGGCAGGCCTCCAAGAGACCCAGTACTTC.

This clonotype came up many times. As DNA, the CDR3 is TGTGCCAGCAGTAACAGGGACGTGAGAACTGAAGCTTTCTTT. Translating it yields CASSNRDVRTEAFF. The V gene is TRBV6-2 or TRBV6-3, the J gene TRBJ1-1; a possible D gene is TRBD1 (6 bases). Trimming removed 5 bases from V and 5 bases from J, with 15 bases in between. The CDR3 length is 14 residues. The V gene's germline CDR1 is MNHEY and CDR2 SVGEGT.

In DNA, the CDR3 is TGTGCCAGCAGCCACGGACGGGTTGGTTATGGCTACACCTTC. Translation: CASSHGRVGYGYTF. This chain joins TRBV11-2 and TRBJ1-2; D unclear. Germline V lookup: CDR1 SGHAT, CDR2 FQNNGV. This CDR3 is built from 14 residues. V shed 5 bases and J shed 5 bases, with 15 bases lying between them.

This clonotype has at least ten counts. This rearrangement joins TRBV28 to TRBJ1-1, with D possibly matching TRBD1 (6 bases). CDR1 is MDHEN, CDR2 SYDVKM, per germline. The CDR3 spans 16 residues. The V and J ends lost 2 bases and 0 bases respectively, with 13 bases between them. The CDR3 nucleotides are TGTGCCAGCAGTTTAAGGGGGATGGCCCTGAACACTGAAGCTTTCTTT. It codes for CASSLRGMALNTEAFF.

In this sample, this clonotype turned up many times. The chain uses TRBV6-2 or TRBV6-3 and TRBJ2-2; 7 bases line up with TRBD1. The length of the CDR3 is 20 residues. V lost 2 bases and J lost 0; bases outside the gene matches: 15. CDR1 MNHEY and CDR2 SVGEGT come from the germline V gene. The CDR3, as DNA: TGTGCCAGCAGTTACGGCTTTCGGGTGATACAGGGGTCGAACACCGGGGAGCTGTTTTTT. Translating it yields CASSYGFRVIQGSNTGELFF.

This clonotype was counted many times. This sequence joins TRBV12-3 or TRBV12-4 and TRBJ1-1; 7 positions match TRBD1. The CDR3 loop spans 13 amino acids. J gave up 2 bases and V 6 bases, and 3 bases lay outside the gene matches. The CDR3 DNA follows: TGTGCCAGCAGGGGGACAGCCAACACTGAAGCTTTCTTT. This sequence encodes CASRGTANTEAFF.

The CDR3 reads CASSDTMGPYEQYF. For the CDR3, the DNA is TGTGCCAGCAGTGATACTATGGGTCCATACGAGCAGTACTTC. This rearrangement joins TRBV2 to TRBJ2-7; no clear D. Trimming removed 3 bases from V and 4 bases from J, with 13 bases in between. The CDR3 length is 14 residues. CDR1 is SNHLY and CDR2 is FYNNEI in the germline V gene.

This clonotype was counted many times. The V gene is TRBV6-2 or TRBV6-3, the J gene TRBJ2-2; no firm D call. Trimming left V 4 bases short and J 7 bases short, with 13 bases between. The CDR3 runs to 14 residues. Germline CDR1 MNHEY, CDR2 SVGEGT. The CDR3 protein is CASSFTPLGGELFF. CDR3 nucleotide sequence: TGTGCCAGCAGTTTCACTCCCTTGGGCGGGGAGCTGTTTTTT.

The chain is built from TRBV11-2 and TRBJ2-5; TRBD1 or TRBD2 may be the D gene (5 bases each). Trimming shortened V by 1 base and J by 4 bases, and 13 bases separated the two germline ends. Germline-derived CDR1 and CDR2 are SGHAT and FQNNGV. The CDR3 contains 15 residues. The CDR3 loop is CASSLGRLGVETQYF. For the CDR3, the DNA is TGTGCCAGCAGCTTAGGGAGACTGGGGGTAGAGACCCAGTACTTC.

This clonotype appeared many times. The chain uses TRBV6-5 and TRBJ1-1; D perhaps matches TRBD1 (5 bases). The CDR3 loop spans 13 amino acids. Germline V gene data show CDR1 as MNHEY and CDR2 as SVGAGI. Between the trimmed V and J ends, which lost 2 bases and 8 bases, there was a span of 12 bases. CDR3 nucleotide sequence: TGTGCCAGCAGTTACCCAGGGACCCAAGAAGCTTTCTTT. Its protein is CASSYPGTQEAFF.

This clonotype has at least ten counts. The rearrangement joins TRBV6-5 to TRBJ1-6, with a possible D match to TRBD1 (5 bases). The germline CDR1 and CDR2 sequences are MNHEY and SVGAGI. Between the trimmed V and J ends, which lost 5 bases and 8 bases, there was a span of 19 bases. This CDR3 has 16 amino acids. CDR3: CASSLLWDGFDSPLHF. In DNA form, the CDR3 reads TGTGCCAGCAGTCTATTGTGGGACGGGTTTGATTCACCCCTCCACTTT.

Many counts were recorded for this clonotype. The chain joins TRBV19 to TRBJ2-7; a weak D match, TRBD1 (6 bases). The CDR3 is made up of 11 amino acids. In germline, CDR1 is LNHDA, CDR2 SQIVND (reference sequence). V was trimmed by 9 bases and J by 5 bases, leaving 11 bases between them. CDR3 sequence (DNA): TGTGCCAGCGGCGAGGGGGACGAGCAGTACTTC. The encoded protein is CASGEGDEQYF.

This clonotype was seen repeatedly, ten times or more. The J gene is TRBJ1-1, the V gene TRBV3-1, with 7 bases lining up with TRBD1. The CDR3 sequence is 14 residues long. Germline loops: CDR1 LGHDT, CDR2 YNNKEL (reference sequence). V shed 4 bases and J 2 bases; nucleotides not matched to a gene: 4. The CDR3 DNA follows: TGTGCCAGCAGCCCCGACAGGGTTAACACTGAAGCTTTCTTT. This sequence encodes CASSPDRVNTEAFF.

Written as DNA, the CDR3 is TGCGCCAGCAGCCAAGGGGGATTCGACAGCCTCCCTAATTCCTACGAGCAGTACTTC. As protein: CASSQGGFDSLPNSYEQYF. The chain joins TRBV4-1 to TRBJ2-7; D may be TRBD1 (5 bases). Germline CDR1 reads MGHRA; CDR2 reads YSYEKL. Trimming cost V 1 base and J 1 base, with 23 bases left between them. This CDR3 has 19 amino acids.

This clonotype was observed many times. The CDR3 loop reads CASSIGVGAGVNQPQHF. The CDR3 coding sequence is TGTGCCAGTAGTATAGGTGTCGGGGCAGGGGTTAATCAGCCCCAGCATTTT. This chain joins TRBV19 and TRBJ1-5; tentatively, D is TRBD1 (6 bases). The CDR3 is made up of 17 amino acids. Looked up from germline, CDR1 is LNHDA and CDR2 is SQIVND (reference sequence). V was cut by 1 base and J by 4 bases, with 17 bases left in between.

This clonotype was counted at least ten times. The chain has TRBV6-5 and TRBJ2-5; 8 bases fit TRBD2. The CDR3 is 16 amino acids. Trimming cost V 6 bases and J 2 bases; bases outside gene matches: 11. Per germline, CDR1 MNHEY and CDR2 SVGAGI. CDR3: CASSPSGTSLQETQYF. In DNA form, the CDR3 reads TGTGCCAGCAGCCCCTCCGGGACTAGTCTACAAGAGACCCAGTACTTC.

The rearrangement joins TRBV6-5 to TRBJ2-5; a possible D gene is TRBD2 (6 bases). V lost 0 bases, J lost 2 bases, and 13 bases lay in between. Germline V gene sequence: CDR1 MNHEY, CDR2 SVGAGI. The CDR3 spans 16 residues. The CDR3 coding sequence is TGTGCCAGCAGTTACTCGTCGGGTGGGGGGCAAGAGACCCAGTACTTC. It translates to CASSYSSGGGQETQYF.

This clonotype was observed a few times. The CDR3 spells CASSYGRVWEQYF. In nucleotides, the CDR3 is TGTGCCAGCAGTTACGGTAGGGTGTGGGAGCAGTACTTC. This chain uses TRBV6-6 with TRBJ2-7, with D hard to call. The CDR3 length is 13 residues. Trimming removed 2 bases from V and 7 bases from J, with 12 bases in between. The germline CDR1 and CDR2 sequences are MNHNY and SVGAGI (reference sequence).

This clonotype was counted at least ten times. The rearrangement links TRBV15 to TRBJ2-7; D is uncertain. Per germline, CDR1 LNHNV and CDR2 YYDKDF (reference sequence). Trimming removed 1 base at V and 4 bases at J, with 14 bases between. The CDR3 is made up of 15 amino acids. Here the CDR3 reads CATSRVYIRFYEQYF. For the CDR3, the DNA is TGTGCCACCAGCAGAGTTTACATTCGGTTTTACGAGCAGTACTTC.

CDR3 nucleotides: TGTGCCAGTAGACTAGCGGGTATCCAAGAGACCCAGTACTTC. Encoded protein: CASRLAGIQETQYF. The genes are TRBV6-2 or TRBV6-3 and TRBJ2-5; 10 bases line up with TRBD2. Per the germline V gene, CDR1 is MNHEY and CDR2 is SVGEGT. The J segment lost 1 base and the V segment lost 9 bases, leaving 5 bases of the junction unmatched. The CDR3 is 14 amino acids.

This clonotype was recorded many times. V and J are TRBV27 and TRBJ1-6, with D unclear. Germline-derived CDR1 and CDR2 are MNHEY and SMNVEV (reference sequence). V lost 3 bases, J lost 4 bases, and 7 bases lay in between. The CDR3 contains 14 residues. CDR3 region: CASSFLLYNSPLHF. In DNA, the CDR3 is TGTGCCAGCAGTTTTCTTCTATATAATTCACCCCTCCACTTT.